This is a list of T cell receptor beta chains from one sample in a study of blood T cell repertoires in COVID-19. Profiling relied on immunoSEQ multiplex PCR, and the TCRdb table lists in-frame clones only, not all of them. The repertoire holds fewer than 150,000 clones, more than 70% seen once, with roughly a tenth in the top ten. Sequenced: peripheral blood. The receptor source for this set is a man aged 50-59 years with active or convalescent COVID-19. Each CDR3 is given with its conserved first and last residue. Fields, in order: clone size, V gene, J gene, D gene, CDR3 DNA, CDR3 protein. D genes are given only for firm matches. Size values are once, few and many counts, or a class for expanded clones, and some rows have none.

abundance: .; v_gene: TRBV10-3; j_gene: TRBJ2-2; d_gene: .; CDR3nt: TGTGCCATCAGGTCAGGGTCCGACACCGGGGAGCTGTTTTTT; CDR3aa: CAIRSGSDTGELFF
abundance: .; v_gene: TRBV20-1; j_gene: TRBJ2-5; d_gene: .; CDR3nt: TGCAGTGCTAGTTTCAAGGGGGTTTCAGAGACCCAGTACTTC; CDR3aa: CSASFKGVSETQYF
abundance: .; v_gene: TRBV5-5; j_gene: TRBJ2-2; d_gene: TRBD1; CDR3nt: TGTGCCAGCAGCTTCTCCATATCTGGGACAGGGGTCACCGGGGAGCTGTTTTTT; CDR3aa: CASSFSISGTGVTGELFF
abundance: .; v_gene: TRBV7-9; j_gene: TRBJ2-1; d_gene: .; CDR3nt: TGTGCCAGCAGCTTAGCGGGTAGCGATGAGCAGTTCTTC; CDR3aa: CASSLAGSDEQFF
abundance: .; v_gene: TRBV4-1; j_gene: TRBJ2-7; d_gene: TRBD1; CDR3nt: TGCGCCAGCAGCCAAACCCCGGGACAGGGGACCTACGAGCAGTACTTC; CDR3aa: CASSQTPGQGTYEQYF
abundance: .; v_gene: TRBV2; j_gene: TRBJ1-4; d_gene: TRBD1; CDR3nt: TGTGCCAGCAGAAAGAGGACAGGGGAGGGAAGCGAAAAACTGTTTTTT; CDR3aa: CASRKRTGEGSEKLFF
abundance: once; v_gene: TRBV19; j_gene: TRBJ1-2; d_gene: .; CDR3nt: TGTGCCAGTAGGACTAATGGACTTAACTATGGCTACACCTTC; CDR3aa: CASRTNGLNYGYTF
abundance: .; v_gene: TRBV19; j_gene: TRBJ2-1; d_gene: TRBD1; CDR3nt: TGTGCCAGTAGTATAGGCAGGGGGTACACCTACAATGAGCAGTTCTTC; CDR3aa: CASSIGRGYTYNEQFF
abundance: .; v_gene: TRBV4-3; j_gene: TRBJ1-1; d_gene: .; CDR3nt: TGCGCCAGCAGCCAAGTCCAGGCGAACACTGAAGCTTTCTTT; CDR3aa: CASSQVQANTEAFF
abundance: once; v_gene: TRBV28; j_gene: TRBJ2-3; d_gene: .; CDR3nt: TGTGCCAGCAGTCGAGGACACACAAATACACAAACTACGCAGTATTTT; CDR3aa: CASSRGHTNTQTTQYF
abundance: .; v_gene: TRBV21-1; j_gene: TRBJ2-7; d_gene: .; CDR3nt: TGTGCCAGCAGCAAAGAAAGGGCAGGGGCCAACGAGCAGTACTTC; CDR3aa: CASSKERAGANEQYF
abundance: .; v_gene: TRBV5-6; j_gene: TRBJ2-5; d_gene: .; CDR3nt: TGTGCCAGTAGGGGGCTAGCGGGAGAGACCCAGTACTTC; CDR3aa: CASRGLAGETQYF
abundance: once; v_gene: TRBV5-4; j_gene: TRBJ1-2; d_gene: TRBD1; CDR3nt: TGTGCCAGCAGCAAAGATGGGGGACAGGGGTACTATGGCTACACCTTC; CDR3aa: CASSKDGGQGYYGYTF
abundance: .; v_gene: TRBV5-1; j_gene: TRBJ2-7; d_gene: TRBD2; CDR3nt: TGCGCCAGCAGCTCGGCAGGAGCGGGAGTAGGTTACGAGCAGTACTTC; CDR3aa: CASSSAGAGVGYEQYF
abundance: .; v_gene: TRBV9; j_gene: TRBJ2-1; d_gene: TRBD2; CDR3nt: TGTGCCAGCAGCGACAAACTGGCGGGAGGGAGCTCCTACAATGAGCAGTTCTTC; CDR3aa: CASSDKLAGGSSYNEQFF
abundance: .; v_gene: TRBV28; j_gene: TRBJ1-1; d_gene: TRBD1; CDR3nt: TGTGCCAGCAGTTTACCCGGGACAGGGGGCTTTGAAGCTTTCTTT; CDR3aa: CASSLPGTGGFEAFF
abundance: .; v_gene: TRBV29-1; j_gene: TRBJ2-7; d_gene: .; CDR3nt: TGCAGCGTTTTAAAACTCACCGGGACATCCTACGAGCAGTACTTC; CDR3aa: CSVLKLTGTSYEQYF
abundance: .; v_gene: TRBV30; j_gene: TRBJ2-2; d_gene: TRBD1; CDR3nt: TGTGCCTGGAGTACGGGACAGGGGAACACCGGGGAGCTGTTTTTT; CDR3aa: CAWSTGQGNTGELFF
abundance: .; v_gene: TRBV27; j_gene: TRBJ1-5; d_gene: TRBD1; CDR3nt: TGTGCCAGCAGTCGACAGGGGAATCAGCCCCAGCATTTT; CDR3aa: CASSRQGNQPQHF
abundance: .; v_gene: TRBV27; j_gene: TRBJ2-5; d_gene: TRBD2; CDR3nt: TGTGCCAGCAGCCCGGGAGGGGAGCAAGAGACCCAGTACTTC; CDR3aa: CASSPGGEQETQYF
abundance: .; v_gene: TRBV9; j_gene: TRBJ2-2; d_gene: TRBD1; CDR3nt: TGTGCCAGCAGCAGAGGACAGGAGTCGAACACCGGGGAGCTGTTTTTT; CDR3aa: CASSRGQESNTGELFF
abundance: .; v_gene: TRBV11-3; j_gene: TRBJ2-7; d_gene: TRBD1; CDR3nt: TGTGCCAGCAGCACAGACGGGACAGGGGACTACGAGCAGTACTTC; CDR3aa: CASSTDGTGDYEQYF
abundance: .; v_gene: TRBV5-1; j_gene: TRBJ2-3; d_gene: .; CDR3nt: TGCGCCAGCAGCTTTTTCGGGGTGGGCACAGATACGCAGTATTTT; CDR3aa: CASSFFGVGTDTQYF
abundance: .; v_gene: TRBV6-5; j_gene: TRBJ1-6; d_gene: TRBD1; CDR3nt: TGTGCCAGCAGCACGGGACAGGGCGAAGGATCACCCCTCCACTTT; CDR3aa: CASSTGQGEGSPLHF
abundance: once; v_gene: TRBV28; j_gene: TRBJ2-7; d_gene: .; CDR3nt: TGTGCCAGCAATAATCTGAGGGAGCGCGGCTACGAGCAGTACTTC; CDR3aa: CASNNLRERGYEQYF
abundance: .; v_gene: TRBV24-1; j_gene: TRBJ2-2; d_gene: .; CDR3nt: TGTGCCACCAGTGCCCGTTACGCGGACGGGGAGCTGTTTTTT; CDR3aa: CATSARYADGELFF
abundance: .; v_gene: TRBV11-1; j_gene: TRBJ2-7; d_gene: .; CDR3nt: TGTGCCAGCAGCTCCTCCAGACTACCCCCCTACGAGCAGTACTTC; CDR3aa: CASSSSRLPPYEQYF
abundance: .; v_gene: TRBV9; j_gene: TRBJ2-3; d_gene: TRBD2; CDR3nt: TGTGCCAGCACCTTAGGACTAGCGGGAGGAGATACGCAGTATTTT; CDR3aa: CASTLGLAGGDTQYF
abundance: .; v_gene: TRBV30; j_gene: TRBJ1-1; d_gene: .; CDR3nt: TGTGCCGGCGACAGAACTGAAGCTTTCTTT; CDR3aa: CAGDRTEAFF
abundance: .; v_gene: TRBV18; j_gene: TRBJ1-2; d_gene: TRBD1; CDR3nt: TGTGCCAGCTCACCAAGGACAGGGGGCGCGGACTATGGCTACACCTTC; CDR3aa: CASSPRTGGADYGYTF
abundance: .; v_gene: TRBV27; j_gene: TRBJ1-1; d_gene: TRBD1; CDR3nt: TGTGCCAGCAGTTTTAGACAGGGCGGTGAAGCTTTCTTT; CDR3aa: CASSFRQGGEAFF
abundance: .; v_gene: TRBV4-2; j_gene: TRBJ2-7; d_gene: TRBD2; CDR3nt: TGTGCCAGCAGCCAAGATACAGGACTAGCCGACTTCTACGAGCAGTACTTC; CDR3aa: CASSQDTGLADFYEQYF
abundance: few; v_gene: TRBV27; j_gene: TRBJ1-1; d_gene: TRBD1; CDR3nt: TGTGCCAGCAGTGTAGGACAGGGCCGGAACACTGAAGCTTTCTTT; CDR3aa: CASSVGQGRNTEAFF
abundance: .; v_gene: TRBV6-5; j_gene: TRBJ2-1; d_gene: .; CDR3nt: TGTGCCAGCGGGTCCGGGGGTGAGCAGTTCTTC; CDR3aa: CASGSGGEQFF
abundance: .; v_gene: TRBV12-5; j_gene: TRBJ2-1; d_gene: TRBD2; CDR3nt: TGTGCTAGTGGTTTGTCAGCCCCTAGCGGGAGTGTAAATGAGCAGTTCTTC; CDR3aa: CASGLSAPSGSVNEQFF
abundance: .; v_gene: TRBV7-9; j_gene: TRBJ2-7; d_gene: TRBD1; CDR3nt: TGTGCCAGCAGCGGGACAGTTTACGAGCAGTACTTC; CDR3aa: CASSGTVYEQYF
abundance: .; v_gene: TRBV5-4; j_gene: TRBJ2-2; d_gene: TRBD2; CDR3nt: TGTGCCAGCAGTTCTAGCGGGACGGACACCGGGGAGCTGTTTTTT; CDR3aa: CASSSSGTDTGELFF
abundance: .; v_gene: TRBV28; j_gene: TRBJ2-7; d_gene: .; CDR3nt: TGTGCCAGCACCCGGGGATATAAGGGATACGAGCAGTACTTC; CDR3aa: CASTRGYKGYEQYF
abundance: .; v_gene: TRBV5-1; j_gene: TRBJ2-7; d_gene: TRBD2; CDR3nt: TGCGCCAGCAGCTTGGCCCTAGCGGGAAGGAACGAGCAGTACTTC; CDR3aa: CASSLALAGRNEQYF
abundance: .; v_gene: TRBV4-1; j_gene: TRBJ1-5; d_gene: TRBD1; CDR3nt: TGCGCCAGCAGCCAAGCCCAACAGGGGGCCAATCAGCCCCAGCATTTT; CDR3aa: CASSQAQQGANQPQHF
abundance: .; v_gene: TRBV19; j_gene: TRBJ1-5; d_gene: .; CDR3nt: TGTGCCAGTAGTATAGTGGGCCCCAATCAGCCCCAGCATTTT; CDR3aa: CASSIVGPNQPQHF
abundance: once; v_gene: TRBV28; j_gene: TRBJ1-2; d_gene: .; CDR3nt: TGTGCCAGCAGCGGAATCGGACAGAGAAACTATGGCTACACCTTC; CDR3aa: CASSGIGQRNYGYTF
abundance: .; v_gene: TRBV19; j_gene: TRBJ2-2; d_gene: TRBD2; CDR3nt: TGTGCCAGTAGTCGGGGCGGGCACTCTAGCGGGAGTGCCGCCGGGGAGCTGTTTTTT; CDR3aa: CASSRGGHSSGSAAGELFF
abundance: .; v_gene: TRBV5-1; j_gene: TRBJ2-3; d_gene: TRBD1; CDR3nt: TGCGCCAGCAGCTTCCGGCCCCAGGGGGGCACAGATACGCAGTATTTT; CDR3aa: CASSFRPQGGTDTQYF
abundance: .; v_gene: TRBV6-2/TRBV6-3; j_gene: TRBJ2-7; d_gene: .; CDR3nt: TGTGCCAGCAGTTATCCCCTCTCCGAGCAGTACTTC; CDR3aa: CASSYPLSEQYF
abundance: .; v_gene: TRBV3-1/TRBV3-2; j_gene: TRBJ2-7; d_gene: TRBD1; CDR3nt: TGTGCCAGCAGCCAAATAAGGGGGCAGTACGAGCAGTACTTC; CDR3aa: CASSQIRGQYEQYF
abundance: .; v_gene: TRBV6-1; j_gene: TRBJ2-7; d_gene: TRBD2; CDR3nt: TGTGCCAGCAGTGACAGGGCTAGCGGGAGCCTCGAGCAGTACTTC; CDR3aa: CASSDRASGSLEQYF
abundance: .; v_gene: TRBV6-1; j_gene: TRBJ2-7; d_gene: .; CDR3nt: TGTGCCAGCAGTGAAGGGAGCCGGGTGAGCCGATACGAGCAGTACTTC; CDR3aa: CASSEGSRVSRYEQYF
abundance: .; v_gene: TRBV14; j_gene: TRBJ1-4; d_gene: .; CDR3nt: TGTGCCAGCAGCCAATACAGGGTCAATGAAAAACTGTTTTTT; CDR3aa: CASSQYRVNEKLFF
abundance: .; v_gene: TRBV30; j_gene: TRBJ2-3; d_gene: TRBD1; CDR3nt: TGTGCCTGGGCTCGACAGGGCTCGCAGTATTTT; CDR3aa: CAWARQGSQYF
abundance: .; v_gene: TRBV19; j_gene: TRBJ2-3; d_gene: .; CDR3nt: TGTGCCAGTAGGGGAGAGACAGATACGCAGTATTTT; CDR3aa: CASRGETDTQYF
abundance: .; v_gene: TRBV29-1; j_gene: TRBJ2-1; d_gene: TRBD2; CDR3nt: TGCAGCGTTTGGGGCCTAGCGGGAGGGGGTAATGAGCAGTTCTTC; CDR3aa: CSVWGLAGGGNEQFF
abundance: .; v_gene: TRBV13; j_gene: TRBJ1-1; d_gene: TRBD1; CDR3nt: TGTGCCAGCAGCCAACAAGCGGACAGGGGAAGGACTGAAGCTTTCTTT; CDR3aa: CASSQQADRGRTEAFF
abundance: .; v_gene: TRBV19; j_gene: TRBJ1-5; d_gene: .; CDR3nt: TGTGCCAGTAGTATCCATGGGCTGGGTCAGCCCCAGCATTTT; CDR3aa: CASSIHGLGQPQHF
abundance: .; v_gene: TRBV5-6; j_gene: TRBJ1-2; d_gene: .; CDR3nt: TGTGCCAGCAGCTGGGCCCGAGACTACACCTTC; CDR3aa: CASSWARDYTF